This TCR beta chain was captured by sequencing in a study of T cell responses to AZD1222 COVID-19 vaccine. Only in-frame clones appear in the TCRdb table, and some are missing; sequencing was by immunoSEQ multiplex PCR. The sample lists 98,000 or so clones, more than 70% occurring once. The sample consisted of peripheral blood, taken on day 0 of AZD1222 vaccination. The receptor's source is an adult in good health.

The CDR3 coding sequence is TGTGCCAGCAGATCGGGTGGGGGGGGCGTTGGAGAGACCCAGTACTTC. Amino acid sequence: CASRSGGGGVGETQYF. The J gene is TRBJ2-5, the V gene TRBV7-2, with D tentatively TRBD2 (7 bases). Germline V CDR1 and CDR2: SGHTA, FQGNSA. V was trimmed by 6 bases and J by 4 bases, leaving 21 bases between them. The CDR3 is 16 residues long.